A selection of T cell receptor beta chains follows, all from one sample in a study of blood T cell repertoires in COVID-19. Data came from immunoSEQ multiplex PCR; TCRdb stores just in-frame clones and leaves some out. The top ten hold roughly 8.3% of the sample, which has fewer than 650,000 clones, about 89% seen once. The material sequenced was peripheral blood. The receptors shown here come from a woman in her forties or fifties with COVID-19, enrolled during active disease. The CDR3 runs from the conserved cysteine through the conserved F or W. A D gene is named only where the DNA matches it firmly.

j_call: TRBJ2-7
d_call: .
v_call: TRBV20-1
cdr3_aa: CSASPDSNYEQYF

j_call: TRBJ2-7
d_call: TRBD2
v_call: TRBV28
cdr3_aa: CASSSSGLESYEQYF

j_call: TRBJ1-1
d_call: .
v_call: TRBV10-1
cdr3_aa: CASSVNVEGTEAFF

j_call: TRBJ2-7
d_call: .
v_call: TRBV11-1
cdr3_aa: CASSPGSPKQYF

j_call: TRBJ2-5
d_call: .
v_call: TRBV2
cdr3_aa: CASSFNGFYQETQYF

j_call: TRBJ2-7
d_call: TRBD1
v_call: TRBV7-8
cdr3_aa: CASTRQGAYEQYF

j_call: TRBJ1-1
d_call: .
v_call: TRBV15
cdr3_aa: CATSREQGSTEAFF

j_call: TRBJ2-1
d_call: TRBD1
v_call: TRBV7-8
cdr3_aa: CASSLVSTGAQDEQFF

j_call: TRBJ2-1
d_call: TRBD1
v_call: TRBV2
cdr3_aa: CSQGSSYNEQFF

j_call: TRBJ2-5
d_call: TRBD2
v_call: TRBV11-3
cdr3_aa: CASSFGTSGERETQYF

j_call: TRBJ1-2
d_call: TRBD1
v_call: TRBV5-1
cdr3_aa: CASSVTGEVYGYTF

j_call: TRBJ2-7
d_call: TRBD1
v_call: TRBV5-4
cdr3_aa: CASSLDDRGPYEQYF

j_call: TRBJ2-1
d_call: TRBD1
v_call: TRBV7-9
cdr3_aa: CASSGPGTGEQFF

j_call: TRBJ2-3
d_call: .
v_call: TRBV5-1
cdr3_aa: CASSPGRGDTQYF

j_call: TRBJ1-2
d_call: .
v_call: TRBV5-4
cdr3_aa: CASSLWAANYGYTF

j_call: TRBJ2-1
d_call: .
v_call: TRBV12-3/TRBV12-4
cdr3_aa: CASRPGGNEQFF

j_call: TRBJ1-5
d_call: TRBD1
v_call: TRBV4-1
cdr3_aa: CASSQLQGGGQPQHF

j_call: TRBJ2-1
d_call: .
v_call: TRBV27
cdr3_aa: CASSFLDSYNEQFF

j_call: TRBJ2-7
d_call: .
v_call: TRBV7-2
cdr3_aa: CASSGTPGLLNYEQYF

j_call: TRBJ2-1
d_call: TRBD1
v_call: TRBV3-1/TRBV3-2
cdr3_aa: CASSQEFRTGGNNEQFF

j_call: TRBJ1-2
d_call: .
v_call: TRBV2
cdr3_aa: CASRDSPYGYTF

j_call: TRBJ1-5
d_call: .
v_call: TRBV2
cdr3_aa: CASSGVQTYQPQHF

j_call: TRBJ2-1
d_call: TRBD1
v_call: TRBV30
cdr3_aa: CAWSSGQGVSEQFF

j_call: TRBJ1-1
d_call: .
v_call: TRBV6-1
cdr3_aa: CASSEAQGPSLIRNTEAFF

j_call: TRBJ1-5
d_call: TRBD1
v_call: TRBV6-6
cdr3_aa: CASSWTGTNQPQHF

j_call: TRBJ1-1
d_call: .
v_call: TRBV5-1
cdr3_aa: CASSTQMNTEAFF

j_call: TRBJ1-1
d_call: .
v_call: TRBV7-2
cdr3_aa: CASSPWVGLDGEAFF

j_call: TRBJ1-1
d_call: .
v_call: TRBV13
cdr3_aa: CATGRTEAFF

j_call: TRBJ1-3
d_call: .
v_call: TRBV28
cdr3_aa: CASSSAGPSGNTIYF

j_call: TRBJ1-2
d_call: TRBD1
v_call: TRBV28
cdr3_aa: CASVTGGDGYTF

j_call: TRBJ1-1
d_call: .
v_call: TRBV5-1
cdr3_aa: CASRGEGRTEAFF

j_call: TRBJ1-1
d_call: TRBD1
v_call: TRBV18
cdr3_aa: CASQGQGIGNTEAFF